This TCR beta chain is from a study of T cells in Graves' hyperthyroidism and ophthalmopathy. In this sample, this clonotype turned up many times. Its specificity is unknown. Findings and caveats of the study: Blood shared most expanded thyroid clonotypes above 0.001.

Clinical symptoms, serum thyroxine and TRAb, thyroid ultrasound and orbital computed tomography together formed the diagnostic basis. Fresh peripheral blood, roughly 10 ml of it, supplied the PBMCs. The CDR3 consists of 16 residues. The germline CDR1 and CDR2 sequences are LGHDT and YNNKEL (reference sequence). Between the trimmed V and J ends, which lost 0 bases and 2 bases, there was a span of 11 bases. The CDR3 regions of TCR beta were amplified from RNA transcripts. The TCR CDR3 first-round RT-PCR relied on the HTBI primer set. TCRdb passed the multiplex PCR reads through MiXCR, listing each CDR3 protein once. Of hundreds of thousands of distinct CDR3 sequences in the sample, 15% to 17% were seen once.

The source of this sequence is a woman aged 18-29 years with Graves' hyperthyroidism. The sequenced sample was blood. This chain connects TRBV3-1 to TRBJ2-1; D remains unclear. The chain's CDR3 is CASSQDWAVTYNEQFF. The CDR3 region has the DNA TGTGCCAGCAGCCAAGACTGGGCGGTAACCTACAATGAGCAGTTCTTC.